At least ten counts were recorded for the clone carrying this T cell receptor (beta chain). The antigen is not known. These data come from a study of T cell repertoires in cytomegalovirus infection. About the research overall: Peptides in the study included HLA-C-restricted and HLA-B-restricted CMV epitopes. Shared public TCR beta signatures pointed to both CMV infection and a matching HLA type. Study-wide points: The ex vivo response was dominated by HLA-C-restricted CMV-specific TCR beta clonotypes.

TCRdb re-derived calls from the reads in MiXCR, one entry per CDR3 protein. This sample carries 86,000 or so distinct CDR3 sequences, 20% to 30% of them seen once, and the ten largest clones take roughly 50%. The receptor comes from a human donor in good health (CMV status not recorded). Some clones in this sample may be carry-over from other donors' samples. Here the sequenced sample was CD8+ T cells from cultured PBMCs, taken from culture after CMV antigen stimulation.

Written as DNA, the CDR3 is TGTGCCAGCAGCTTTTCTGGGACAGGGGGTGGAGAGACCCAGTACTTC. It is translated as CASSFSGTGGGETQYF. The chain recombines TRBV7-2 with TRBJ2-5; TRBD1 matches 11 bases. Germline CDR1 and CDR2: SGHTA and FQGNSA. The CDR3 has 16 residues. The ends lost 3 bases at V and 4 bases at J; junction bases unmatched: 7.